One sample yielded the 13 T cell receptor beta chains listed below, sequenced in a study of PD-L1 blockade in urothelial cancer. Specified time point: pretreatment peripheral blood. Some clones are missing from TCRdb's copy, which holds only in-frame ones; the method was immunoSEQ multiplex PCR. The table shows around 130,000 clones, with 65% to 85% occurring only once. Sequencing was performed on PBMCs, taken around atezolizumab (anti-PD-L1) treatment. The receptors derive from a man aged 50 to 60 with urothelial cancer.

The chain employs TRBV7-2 and TRBJ2-2; unclear D gene. The germline V gene has CDR1 SGHTA and CDR2 FQGNSA. The germline V and J ends were trimmed by 2 bases and 0 bases, with 7 bases remaining between them. The CDR3 has 15 residues. The CDR3 sequence: CASSLTTANTGELFF. For the CDR3, the DNA is TGTGCCAGCAGCTTAACTACGGCGAACACCGGGGAGCTGTTTTTT.

The chain is built from TRBV19 and TRBJ2-1, with 13 bases aligning to TRBD2. The CDR3 extends over 15 amino acids. V lost 3 bases to trimming and J lost 10 bases; unmatched junction nucleotides: 6. From germline, CDR1 is LNHDA and CDR2 SQIVND (reference sequence). CDR3 amino acids: CASSILGLAGREQFF. The CDR3 nucleotides are TGTGCCAGTAGTATCTTGGGACTAGCGGGACGGGAGCAGTTCTTC.

This clone turned up a few times. The chain recombines TRBV9 with TRBJ2-7; possibly TRBD2 for D (6 bases). CDR1 and CDR2 (germline): SGDLS, YYNGEE. The CDR3 loop spans 15 amino acids. Deletions cut 4 bases from V and 0 bases from J, with 14 bases between. The chain's CDR3 is CASSRDSWSSYEQYF. CDR3 bases: TGTGCCAGCAGCAGGGACTCCTGGAGCTCCTACGAGCAGTACTTC.

V gene TRBV30 combines with J gene TRBJ2-6; 7 positions agree with TRBD2. Unmatched junction bases numbered 11, after V lost 3 bases and J lost 3 bases. The CDR3 has 17 residues. The V gene's germline CDR1 is GTSNPN and CDR2 SVGIG (reference sequence). The CDR3 is CAWSPKGRAGGANVLTF. The CDR3 nucleotides are TGTGCCTGGAGCCCCAAGGGGAGGGCTGGTGGGGCCAACGTCCTGACTTTC. Full variable domain (remainder filled in from reference TRBV30 and TRBJ2-6): SQTIHQWPATLVQPVGSPLSLECTVEGTSNPNLYWYRQAAGRGLQLLFYSVGIGQISSEVPQNLSASRPQDRQFILSSKKLLLSDSGFYLCAWSPKGRAGGANVLTFGAGSRLTVL.

The gene calls are TRBV6-5 and TRBJ1-1; 8 bases match TRBD1. Unmatched junction bases numbered 4, after V lost 4 bases and J lost 0 bases. The germline V gene has CDR1 MNHEY and CDR2 SVGAGI. CDR3 length: 15 amino acids. The DNA for the CDR3 is TGTGCCAGCAGTTCGACAGGGGCGATGAACACTGAAGCTTTCTTT. It is translated as CASSSTGAMNTEAFF.

The J gene is TRBJ2-3, the V gene TRBV7-9, with 7 bases identical to TRBD2. In germline, CDR1 is SEHNR, CDR2 FQNEAQ (reference sequence). The V and J ends lost 5 bases and 2 bases, in that order; junction bases with no gene match: 10. The CDR3 is made up of 16 amino acids. CDR3 protein: CASSRIVGGNTDTQYF. The CDR3 DNA follows: TGTGCCAGCAGCCGGATTGTGGGAGGGAACACAGATACGCAGTATTTT.

This chain links TRBV5-6 with TRBJ1-1; weak D call: TRBD1 (6 bases). Trimming removed 0 bases at V and 6 bases at J, with 21 bases between. Looked up from germline, CDR1 is SGHDT and CDR2 is YYEEEE. This CDR3 spans 17 amino acids. CDR3 sequence (DNA): TGTGCCAGCAGCTTGGGTATCAGGGGACACCTTTCGTCTGAAGCTTTCTTT. It codes for CASSLGIRGHLSSEAFF.

The chain employs TRBV7-6 and TRBJ1-1, with TRBD1 as a possible D gene (6 bases). The CDR3 has 14 amino acids. Per the germline V gene, CDR1 is SGHVS and CDR2 is FNYEAQ. The V end was cut by 2 bases, the J end by 2 bases, with 9 bases between. CDR3 sequence (DNA): TGTGCCAGCAGCTTAACAGGGATAAACACTGAAGCTTTCTTT. It encodes CASSLTGINTEAFF.

The chain uses TRBV29-1 and TRBJ2-1; 7 bases are a match to TRBD2. The CDR3 has 13 residues. Germline V CDR1 and CDR2: SQVTM, ANQGSEA. With 7 bases clipped from V and 6 bases from J, the junction kept 9 bases outside the gene matches. CDR3 amino acids: CSARTSRSNEQFF. In DNA, the CDR3 is TGCAGCGCAAGGACTAGTAGGAGCAATGAGCAGTTCTTC.

The chain joins TRBV9 to TRBJ2-7; 8 nucleotides match TRBD2. The V gene's germline CDR1 is SGDLS and CDR2 YYNGEE. The CDR3 has 14 residues. With 3 bases clipped from V and 6 bases from J, the junction kept 8 bases outside the gene matches. The CDR3 loop is CASSAQRGGSEQYF. CDR3 DNA: TGTGCCAGCAGCGCCCAACGGGGGGGCAGCGAGCAGTACTTC.

The chain couples TRBV4-2 to TRBJ2-5, with 8 bases matching TRBD2. The CDR3 length is 16 residues. Trimming removed 2 bases from V and 6 bases from J; junction bases left unmatched: 11. Per germline, CDR1 LGHNA and CDR2 YNFKEQ. The CDR3 reads CASSQMDTSGSKTQYF. The CDR3 DNA follows: TGTGCCAGCAGCCAAATGGACACCAGCGGGAGTAAGACCCAGTACTTC.

This chain links TRBV5-1 with TRBJ1-4; D is uncertain. Germline assignment: CDR1 SGHRS and CDR2 YFSETQ. The V gene lost 4 bases and the J gene lost 7 bases, with 11 bases spanning the gap. This CDR3 spans 13 amino acids. In DNA, the CDR3 is TGCGCCAGCAGCCGGGGAGGAGGTGAAAAACTGTTTTTT. Amino acids: CASSRGGGEKLFF.

The V and J genes are TRBV28 and TRBJ2-7, with TRBD1 matching over 7 bases. The CDR3 has 18 amino acids. The J segment lost 3 bases and the V segment lost 5 bases, leaving 19 bases of the junction unmatched. Germline loops: CDR1 MDHEN, CDR2 SYDVKM. CDR3 loop: CASSTIRFSGTDNYEQYF. The CDR3 region has the DNA TGTGCCAGCAGTACCATCCGCTTTTCCGGGACAGATAACTACGAGCAGTACTTC.